A single sample is the source of the 7 T cell receptor beta chains below, sequenced in a study of CD8 T cells in Susac syndrome. RNA, at about 0.45 to 1 ug, was reverse transcribed with random hexamers. MiXCR, applied by TCRdb to the immunoSEQ multiplex PCR reads, yields one record per CDR3 protein. The data show fewer than 200,000 distinct CDR3 sequences, roughly nine tenths seen once. Sequenced: CD4+ T cells from PBMCs. Source of these receptors: a human donor with Susac syndrome.

The chain joins TRBV29-1 to TRBJ2-1; TRBD1 agrees at 7 bases. The CDR3 consists of 15 residues. CDR1 SQVTM and CDR2 ANQGSEA come from the germline V gene. The J segment lost 5 bases and the V segment lost 7 bases, leaving 14 bases of the junction unmatched. CDR3 protein: CSGVKQGQIDNEQFF. As DNA, the CDR3 is TGCAGCGGGGTTAAACAGGGACAGATTGACAATGAGCAGTTCTTC.

The rearrangement uses TRBV6-1 and TRBJ1-1, with D possibly being TRBD1 (5 bases). CDR1 MNHNS and CDR2 SASEGT come from the germline V gene. V lost 6 bases to trimming and J lost 4 bases, with 15 bases between them. The CDR3 covers 14 residues. CDR3 amino acids: CASRRGERGTEAFF. The CDR3 DNA is TGTGCCAGCAGAAGAGGGGAGAGAGGCACTGAAGCTTTCTTT.

The genes are TRBV30 and TRBJ2-2, with TRBD1 as a possible D gene (5 bases). The CDR3 consists of 13 residues. Per the germline V gene, CDR1 is GTSNPN and CDR2 is SVGIG (reference sequence). V dropped 3 bases and J dropped 5 bases, with 10 bases sitting between them. The CDR3 loop is CAWSSQGTGELFF. CDR3 in DNA: TGTGCCTGGAGCTCTCAGGGAACCGGGGAGCTGTTTTTT.

This clonotype has just a few counts. V usage is TRBV29-1 and J usage is TRBJ1-4; no clear D gene. Germline values: CDR1 SQVTM, CDR2 ANQGSEA. V lost 5 bases to trimming and J lost 5 bases, with 12 bases between them. The CDR3 has 13 amino acids. CDR3: CSVRKSTNEKLFF. Written as DNA, the CDR3 is TGCAGCGTTCGCAAATCTACGAATGAAAAACTGTTTTTT.

V gene TRBV7-9 combines with J gene TRBJ2-1, with D tentatively TRBD1 (5 bases). Trimming pared 0 bases from V and 3 bases from J, leaving 15 bases between. The CDR3 has 17 amino acids. Per germline, CDR1 SEHNR and CDR2 FQNEAQ (reference sequence). This CDR3 reads CASSLASSGSFYNEQFF. The CDR3 DNA reads as TGTGCCAGCAGCTTAGCTTCGTCAGGGTCTTTCTACAATGAGCAGTTCTTC.

The chain recombines TRBV20-1 with TRBJ1-1; D perhaps matches TRBD1 (5 bases). The CDR3 length is 12 residues. Trimming removed 5 bases at V and 4 bases at J, with 11 bases between. Germline loops: CDR1 DFQATT, CDR2 SNEGSKA (reference sequence). CDR3 DNA: TGCAGTGCTGGACATTACGGCACTGAAGCTTTCTTT. It codes for CSAGHYGTEAFF.

V and J are TRBV3-1 and TRBJ1-3, with D perhaps TRBD1 (6 bases). This CDR3 comprises 14 residues. CDR1 and CDR2 (germline): LGHDT, YNNKEL (reference sequence). V lost 6 bases, J lost 1 base, and 10 bases lay in between. The CDR3 sequence is CASSPQGSGNTIYF. CDR3 bases: TGTGCCAGCAGTCCCCAGGGGTCTGGAAACACCATATATTTT.